The rows below give T cell receptor beta chains drawn from one sample of a study of T cells in Graves' hyperthyroidism and ophthalmopathy. Each CDR3 protein gets one entry after TCRdb re-called the multiplex PCR reads with MiXCR. Of under 800,000 distinct CDR3 sequences in the sample, less than 15% were seen once. The sequenced sample was blood. The receptors stem from a woman under 30 with Graves' hyperthyroidism. The CDR3 runs from the conserved cysteine through the conserved F or W. The D gene is left open where the match is weak. Size values are once, few and many counts, or a class for expanded clones, and some rows have none.

abundance,j_gene,d_gene,v_gene,CDR3nt,CDR3aa
few,TRBJ1-2,NA,TRBV6-1,TGTGCCAGCAACACAGAGCTTTTCTATGGCTACACCTTC,CASNTELFYGYTF
many,TRBJ2-7,TRBD2,TRBV2,TGTGCCAGCCTTCAGGGAGGGGACTCCTACGAGCAGTACTTC,CASLQGGDSYEQYF
few,TRBJ2-7,TRBD1,TRBV4-1,TGCGCCAGCAGCCCGACTGCGGGGGACAGGGCCCCCTACGAGCAGTACTTC,CASSPTAGDRAPYEQYF
few,TRBJ2-5,NA,TRBV6-2/TRBV6-3,TGTGCCAGCAGTTGGGGAGGAGAGACCCAGTACTTC,CASSWGGETQYF
NA,TRBJ2-3,TRBD1,TRBV11-2,TGTGCCAGCAGCCCCCGCCCCGGGACAGGAGATACAGATACGCAGTATTTT,CASSPRPGTGDTDTQYF
many,TRBJ2-1,NA,TRBV5-6,TGTGCCAGCAGCTTGCCTGGTAGTCCCTACAATGAGCAGTTCTTC,CASSLPGSPYNEQFF
NA,TRBJ2-6,NA,TRBV27,TGTGCCAGCAGCACGGGGCGCTCTGGGGCCAACGTCCTGACTTTC,CASSTGRSGANVLTF
many,TRBJ2-7,NA,TRBV6-1,TGTGCCAGCAGTAGAACTGGACAGACCTCCTACGAGCAGTACTTC,CASSRTGQTSYEQYF
NA,TRBJ2-2,NA,TRBV7-9,TGTGCCAGCACATACGGGGAGAGCACCGGGGAGCTGTTTTTT,CASTYGESTGELFF
NA,TRBJ1-1,TRBD1,TRBV6-1,TGTGCCAGCAGTATAAACAGGGGAGCTGAAGCTTTCTTT,CASSINRGAEAFF
NA,TRBJ2-5,NA,TRBV13,TGTGCCAGCAGCTTTGGGCAGGGGAACCAAGAGACCCAGTACTTC,CASSFGQGNQETQYF
NA,TRBJ2-5,NA,TRBV11-3,TGTGCCAGCAGCTTTCCTAGCCCCCAAGAGACCCAGTACTTC,CASSFPSPQETQYF
few,TRBJ2-3,NA,TRBV6-2/TRBV6-3,TGTGCCGGACAGTCGGGGAACACAGATACGCAGTATTTT,CAGQSGNTDTQYF
NA,TRBJ2-7,TRBD1,TRBV3-1,TGTGCCAGCAGCGGTTGGGACAGGGGGATCTACGAGCAGTACTTC,CASSGWDRGIYEQYF
many,TRBJ2-7,TRBD2,TRBV6-1,TGTGCCAGCAGCCGGGAGGGGGTCACCTACGAGCAGTACTTC,CASSREGVTYEQYF
NA,TRBJ1-5,NA,TRBV19,TGTGCCAGTAGTATGATCCCGGGGGCCAATCAGCCCCAGCATTTT,CASSMIPGANQPQHF
many,TRBJ1-2,NA,TRBV5-1,TGCGCCAGCAGCTTGGAGGCCGGGGGCCGTAACTATGGCTACACCTTC,CASSLEAGGRNYGYTF
few,TRBJ2-2,NA,TRBV12-3/TRBV12-4,TGTGCCAGCAGTTTAGAGTGGGGGAACACCGGGGAGCCGTTTTTT,CASSLEWGNTGEPFF
NA,TRBJ2-5,NA,TRBV4-1,TGCGCCAGCAGCCAGGGGGAGTTCAAAATAGAGACCCAGTACTTC,CASSQGEFKIETQYF
many,TRBJ1-2,NA,TRBV2,TGTGCCAGCAGTGGGTCGGGACCCGGCTACACCTTC,CASSGSGPGYTF
many,TRBJ1-4,TRBD1,TRBV7-9,TGTGCCAGCAGCTTCCCGATCGGACAGGGGACCGGAGGGGAAAAACTGTTTTTT,CASSFPIGQGTGGEKLFF
many,TRBJ2-1,NA,TRBV11-1,TGTGCCAGCAGCTTACTGACAAACAATGAGCAGTTCTTC,CASSLLTNNEQFF
few,TRBJ2-5,NA,TRBV30,TGTGCCTGGAGTTTCGGGCTAGCGGAGACCCAGTACTTC,CAWSFGLAETQYF
NA,TRBJ2-4,TRBD2,TRBV28,TGTGCCAGCAGTTTGTCGAGACTAGCGGGACTAGCCAAAAACATTCAGTACTTC,CASSLSRLAGLAKNIQYF
few,TRBJ1-4,NA,TRBV28,TGTGCCAGCAGAACCCCCGAGGGGTTCGGATATGAAAAACTGTTTTTT,CASRTPEGFGYEKLFF
many,TRBJ2-3,NA,TRBV20-1,TGCAGTGCTAGAGATCCCATTTCGGACGGTTCCACAGATACGCAGTATTTT,CSARDPISDGSTDTQYF
many,TRBJ2-1,NA,TRBV28,TGTGCCAGCAGTTTACTAACAGGGGGCGATTGGCGGGAGGGGAACAATGAGCAGTTCTTC,CASSLLTGGDWREGNNEQFF
few,TRBJ1-2,NA,TRBV6-6,TGTGCCAGCAGTTACACCTCCCGGGAGGGGACCCATGGCTACACCTTC,CASSYTSREGTHGYTF
NA,TRBJ2-7,NA,TRBV27,TGTGCCAGCAGTCCCTCACCGAATCCCTACGAGCAGTACTTC,CASSPSPNPYEQYF
NA,TRBJ2-7,NA,TRBV20-1,TGCAGTGCTAGAGGGCGATACGAGCAGTACTTC,CSARGRYEQYF
few,TRBJ2-7,TRBD1,TRBV7-6,TGTGCCAGCAGCTTATCACAGGGACAGAACGAGCAGTACTTC,CASSLSQGQNEQYF
many,TRBJ2-1,NA,TRBV7-8,TGTGCCAGCAGCCCAACCTGGGACATGTGGGGAAAAGCGACCTCCTACAATGAGCAGTTCTTC,CASSPTWDMWGKATSYNEQFF
many,TRBJ1-2,NA,TRBV30,TGTGCCTGGCGATCAGGGGCCGGCTACACCTTC,CAWRSGAGYTF
many,TRBJ2-1,TRBD2,TRBV12-3/TRBV12-4,TGTGCCAGCAGTTCGTTTGGGACTAGCGGGAGGCATGAGCAGTTCTTC,CASSSFGTSGRHEQFF
NA,TRBJ2-1,NA,TRBV4-1,TGCGCCAGCAGACCGGGACAGCGGGCAACACACAATGAGCAGTTCTTC,CASRPGQRATHNEQFF
NA,TRBJ2-1,TRBD2,TRBV2,TGTGCCAGCAGTAGGCGGGGGGCAAGCTCCTACAATGAGCAGTTCTTC,CASSRRGASSYNEQFF
many,TRBJ2-3,NA,TRBV24-1,TGTGCCACCAGCGCGGAGTACACAGATACGCAGTATTTT,CATSAEYTDTQYF